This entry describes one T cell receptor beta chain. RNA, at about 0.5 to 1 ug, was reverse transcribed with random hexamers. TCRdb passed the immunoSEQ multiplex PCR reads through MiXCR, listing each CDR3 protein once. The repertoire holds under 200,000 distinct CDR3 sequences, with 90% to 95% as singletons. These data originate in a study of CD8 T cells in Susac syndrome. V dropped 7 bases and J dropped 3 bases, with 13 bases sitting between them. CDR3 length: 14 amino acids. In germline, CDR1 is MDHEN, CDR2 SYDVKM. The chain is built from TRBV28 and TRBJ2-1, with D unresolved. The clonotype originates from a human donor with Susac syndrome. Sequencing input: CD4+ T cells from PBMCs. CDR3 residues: CASTGHNSYNEQFF. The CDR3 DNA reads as TGTGCCAGCACCGGTCATAACAGCTACAATGAGCAGTTCTTC.